The present T cell receptor (beta chain) was sequenced within a study of neoadjuvant anti-PD-1 for oral cavity cancer. CDR1 is LNHDA and CDR2 is SQIVND in the germline V gene (reference sequence). V was pared by 5 bases and J by 7 bases, with 26 bases between. CDR3 length: 17 amino acids. This table comes from immunoSEQ multiplex PCR, and its TCRdb copy is limited to in-frame clones, with some not included. This table holds some 22,000 clones, 25% to 30% found once. Specified time point: after neoadjuvant nivolumab, at surgical resection. The sample consisted of tumor tissue, taken after nivolumab (anti-PD-1) treatment. The chain couples TRBV19 to TRBJ1-2; weak D call: TRBD1 (5 bases). This clonotype was obtained from a person aged 35-79 years with oral cavity squamous cell carcinoma. DNA for the CDR3: TGTGCCAGTAGTGAAACGGCTGCAGGTGGGGGTTATGGTGGCTACACCTTC. Its protein product is CASSETAAGGGYGGYTF.